Reported below is one T cell receptor beta chain. Its cognate antigen is unknown. V was trimmed by 7 bases and J by 2 bases, leaving 7 bases between them. This CDR3 is built from 12 residues. Germline CDR1 SGDLS, CDR2 YYNGEE. This record comes from a study of PD-1 blockade in mismatch repair-deficient tumors. Every patient had mismatch repair deficiency by PCR or immunohistochemistry. TCRs were sequenced from a few patients responding to pembrolizumab. The study, taken as a whole, reports: Rapid post-treatment expansion, then contraction, generally preceding radiologic response, marked tumor-resident clones.

Libraries were prepared by immunoSEQ multiplex PCR; TCRdb keeps only in-frame clonotypes and omits some of them. The sample lists under 50,000 clones, roughly 88% occurring once. The chain links TRBV9 to TRBJ1-5; D is unclear. Material: PBMCs, obtained roughly nine months after starting pembrolizumab. This TCR was recovered from an adult with mismatch repair-deficient cancer. The CDR3 region is CASRRGNQPQHF. As DNA, the CDR3 is TGTGCCAGCCGTCGGGGCAATCAGCCCCAGCATTTT.